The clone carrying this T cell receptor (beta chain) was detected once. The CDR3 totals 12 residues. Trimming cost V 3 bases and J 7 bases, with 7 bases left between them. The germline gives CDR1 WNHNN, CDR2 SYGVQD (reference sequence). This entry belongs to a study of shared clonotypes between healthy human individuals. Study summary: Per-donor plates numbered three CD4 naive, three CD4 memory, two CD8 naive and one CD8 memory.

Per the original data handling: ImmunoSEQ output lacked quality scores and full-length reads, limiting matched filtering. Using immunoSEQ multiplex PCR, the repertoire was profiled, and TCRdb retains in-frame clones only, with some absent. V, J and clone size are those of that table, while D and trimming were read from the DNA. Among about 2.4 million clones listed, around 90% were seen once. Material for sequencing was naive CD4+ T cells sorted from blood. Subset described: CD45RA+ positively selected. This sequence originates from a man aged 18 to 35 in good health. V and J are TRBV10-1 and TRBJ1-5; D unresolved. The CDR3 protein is CASSDSDQPQHF. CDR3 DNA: TGCGCCAGCAGTGATTCCGACCAGCCCCAGCATTTT.